This T cell receptor (beta chain) was obtained from a study of blood T cell repertoires in COVID-19. The wider study: Nucleic acid was either cDNA or gDNA, and it came from T cells, B-cell-depleted T cells, or PBMCs.

Generated by immunoSEQ multiplex PCR, the TCRdb table keeps only in-frame clones and is missing some. This table has tens of thousands of clones, around 87% appearing once. CDR3 length equals 15 residues. Germline V CDR1 and CDR2: SGHRS, YFSETQ. V dropped 0 bases and J dropped 4 bases, with 14 bases sitting between them. The sequencing sample was made of peripheral blood. The chain employs TRBV5-1 and TRBJ2-7, with D possibly matching TRBD1 (5 bases). This receptor was identified in a human donor in a cohort sampled during active COVID-19. CDR3 coding DNA: TGCGCCAGCAGCTTGGCCTTAGCAGGGTCATACGAGCAGTACTTC. It translates to CASSLALAGSYEQYF.